What follows are 14 T cell receptor beta chains derived from one specimen sequenced in a study of T cell clusters in autoimmune cytopenias. TRB was amplified from approximately 250 ng of peripheral blood genomic DNA per sample. One tube held mixed TRB-A and TRB-B primer pools for touch-down PCR. TCRdb reanalyzed the multiplex PCR reads, giving one entry per CDR3 protein sequence and no DNA. The sample data list some 4,500 distinct CDR3 sequences. This sample was also put to use in a study of T cell repertoires in aging, cancer and after chemotherapy.

The sequenced sample consisted of peripheral blood. The receptors here all came from a human donor with an autoimmune cytopenia or autoimmune hepatitis (not recorded which).

This chain links TRBV20-1 with TRBJ1-3. This CDR3 region has 13 residues. Looked up from germline, CDR1 is DFQATT and CDR2 is SNEGSKA (reference sequence). The CDR3 is CSALQGTGNTIYF.

This clonotype is labeled medium-sized based on frequency. The chain combines TRBV29-1 with TRBJ2-3; TCRdb selects TRBD1, and the lack of DNA leaves this call unchecked. The CDR3 extends over 13 amino acids. Germline V gene data show CDR1 as SQVTM and CDR2 as ANQGSEA. The CDR3: CSVVGQGTDTQYF.

The chain combines TRBV11-3 with TRBJ2-7; TCRdb outputs TRBD1, but without DNA this stays unchecked. Germline loops: CDR1 SGHNT, CDR2 YENEEA. This CDR3 spans 14 amino acids. CDR3 residues: CASSLGSQGGEQYF.

This clonotype counts as medium-sized by frequency. The chain uses TRBV6-2 or TRBV6-3 and TRBJ2-5; TCRdb's D call, TRBD1, is unchecked because there is no DNA. The germline gives CDR1 MNHEY, CDR2 SVGEGT. The CDR3 runs to 13 residues. The CDR3 loop reads CATQRGHLETQYF.

V is TRBV19 and J is TRBJ2-1; the TCRdb call, TRBD1, lacks DNA for checking. CDR1 LNHDA and CDR2 SQIVND come from the germline V gene (reference sequence). The CDR3 loop spans 13 amino acids. The CDR3 loop is CASSIPGVNEQFF.

The chain has TRBV6-5 and TRBJ2-1; TCRdb reports TRBD2, a call that lacks DNA to check it against. The germline gives CDR1 MNHEY, CDR2 SVGAGI. CDR3 length: 15 residues. CDR3 loop: CATLGSGGSYNEQFF.

The rearrangement joins TRBV19 to TRBJ2-7; TCRdb's D gene call, TRBD1, goes unchecked for lack of DNA. CDR1 is LNHDA, CDR2 SQIVND, per germline (reference sequence). This CDR3 region has 15 residues. The chain's CDR3 is CASSIKGTGGYEQYF.

Here the CDR3 reads CASSLAGQGYYTEAFF. This chain links TRBV5-1 with TRBJ1-1; absent DNA, TCRdb's TRBD1 call cannot be checked. The CDR3 contains 16 residues. The germline gives CDR1 SGHRS, CDR2 YFSETQ.

The chain recombines TRBV6-1 with TRBJ1-2. CDR1 is MNHNS and CDR2 is SASEGT in the germline V gene. This CDR3 is built from 12 residues. The CDR3 sequence is CASSQNVYGYTF.

The J gene is TRBJ2-2, the V gene TRBV27; without DNA, the TCRdb call of TRBD1 cannot be checked. This CDR3 has 15 amino acids. CDR1 is MNHEY and CDR2 is SMNVEV in the germline V gene (reference sequence). The CDR3 region is CASSFGRVGTGELFF.

The rearrangement links TRBV6-6 to TRBJ1-4; TCRdb proposes TRBD1, but this gene call is untestable without DNA. In germline, CDR1 is MNHNY, CDR2 SVGAGI (reference sequence). This CDR3 has 13 amino acids. The CDR3 sequence is CASSRGQGMQLFF.

V gene TRBV19 combines with J gene TRBJ2-3; with no DNA, the TCRdb D assignment of TRBD2 cannot be verified. The CDR3 spans 15 residues. Germline V gene lookup returns CDR1 LNHDA and CDR2 SQIVND (reference sequence). The CDR3 loop reads CASTLTSGGADTQYF.

This chain links TRBV6-5 with TRBJ2-2; with no DNA, the TCRdb D assignment of TRBD1 cannot be verified. The CDR3 extends over 14 amino acids. CDR1 is MNHEY and CDR2 is SVGAGI in the germline V gene. The CDR3 is CASRIDRVVGELFF.

The chain uses TRBV6-2 or TRBV6-3 and TRBJ2-7; TCRdb gives TRBD1 as the D gene, but with no DNA this cannot be confirmed. The CDR3 length is 19 residues. CDR1 and CDR2 (germline): MNHEY, SVGEGT. CDR3: CASRSVRDRERRSSYEQYF.